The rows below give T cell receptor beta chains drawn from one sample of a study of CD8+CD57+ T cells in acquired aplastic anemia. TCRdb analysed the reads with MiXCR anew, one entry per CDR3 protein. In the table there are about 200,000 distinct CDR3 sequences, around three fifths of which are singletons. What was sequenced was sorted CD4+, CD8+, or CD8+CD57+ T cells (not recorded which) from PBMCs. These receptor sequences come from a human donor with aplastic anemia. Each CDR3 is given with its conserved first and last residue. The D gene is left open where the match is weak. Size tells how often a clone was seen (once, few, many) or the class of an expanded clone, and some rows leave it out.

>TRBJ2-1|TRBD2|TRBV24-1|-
CATSETGTSGRRGEQFF
TGTGCCACCAGTGAAACCGGGACTAGCGGGAGGAGGGGCGAGCAGTTCTTC
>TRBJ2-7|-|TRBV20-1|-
CSALIPEGVQGTEQYF
TGCAGTGCCCTTATACCCGAAGGAGTGCAGGGGACCGAGCAGTACTTC
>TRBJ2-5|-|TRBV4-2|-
CASSLSDQVQETQYF
TGTGCCAGCAGCTTAAGTGACCAGGTACAAGAGACCCAGTACTTC
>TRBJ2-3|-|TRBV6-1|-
CASRRGGGTDTQYF
TGTGCCAGCAGGCGGGGAGGTGGCACAGATACGCAGTATTTT
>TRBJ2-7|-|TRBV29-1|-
CSVVFPPGSSNEQYF
TGCAGCGTTGTGTTCCCTCCAGGGTCCTCCAACGAGCAGTACTTC
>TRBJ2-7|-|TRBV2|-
CASSEIGQPYEQYF
TGTGCCAGCAGTGAGATTGGACAGCCCTACGAGCAGTACTTC
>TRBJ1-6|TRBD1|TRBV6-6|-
CASSYGGTGASPLHF
TGTGCCAGCAGTTACGGAGGGACAGGGGCTTCACCCCTCCACTTT
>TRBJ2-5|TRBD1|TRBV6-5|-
CASSYSRGLEKETQYF
TGTGCCAGCAGTTACTCGAGGGGGCTAGAAAAAGAGACCCAGTACTTC
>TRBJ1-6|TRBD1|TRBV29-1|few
CSVTTGTNSPLHF
TGCAGCGTCACGACAGGGACGAATTCACCCCTCCACTTT
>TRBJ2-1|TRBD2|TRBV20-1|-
CSASPGLAGGNEQFF
TGCAGTGCTAGCCCCGGACTAGCGGGGGGTAATGAGCAGTTCTTC
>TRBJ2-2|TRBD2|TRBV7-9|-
CASSLIGTSLTGELFF
TGTGCCAGCAGCTTAATTGGGACTAGCCTAACCGGGGAGCTGTTTTTT
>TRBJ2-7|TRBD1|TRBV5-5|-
CASSRTGLSYEQYF
TGTGCCAGCAGCCGGACAGGTTTGAGCTACGAGCAGTACTTC
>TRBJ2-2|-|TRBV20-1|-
CSAKKPGGGELFF
TGCAGTGCTAAAAAGCCGGGCGGCGGGGAGCTGTTTTTT
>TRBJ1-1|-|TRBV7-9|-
CASSLGPASAFF
TGTGCCAGCAGCTTAGGACCGGCATCTGCTTTCTTT
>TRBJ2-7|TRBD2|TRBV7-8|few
CASSLLAGGIGEQYF
TGTGCCAGCAGCTTACTCGCGGGAGGGATCGGCGAGCAGTACTTC
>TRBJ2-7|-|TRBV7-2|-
CASSVQQGHPTYEQYF
TGTGCCAGCAGCGTTCAACAGGGACACCCCACCTACGAGCAGTACTTC
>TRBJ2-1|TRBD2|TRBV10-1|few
CASSEIPTSGRALNEQFF
TGCGCCAGCAGTGAGATTCCGACTAGCGGGAGGGCCTTAAATGAGCAGTTCTTC
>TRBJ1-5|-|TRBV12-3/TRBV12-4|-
CASSLDQPQHF
TGTGCCAGCAGCCTGGATCAGCCCCAGCATTTT
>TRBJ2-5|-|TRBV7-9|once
CASSQFGLEWDSPSSVQETQYF
TGTGCCAGCAGCCAATTTGGATTGGAATGGGACTCACCCTCCTCAGTCCAAGAGACCCAGTACTTC
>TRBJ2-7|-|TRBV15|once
CATSSVGDSYEQYF
TGTGCCACCAGCAGTGTAGGGGATTCCTACGAGCAGTACTTC
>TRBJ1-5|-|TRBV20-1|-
CSARDLSNGNGPQHF
TGCAGTGCCCGCGACCTCTCAAATGGAAATGGGCCCCAGCATTTT
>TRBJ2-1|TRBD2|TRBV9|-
CASSGGLAGSHNEQFF
TGTGCCAGCAGTGGAGGATTAGCGGGAAGCCACAATGAGCAGTTCTTC
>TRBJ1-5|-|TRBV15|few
CATSRAADSDQPQHF
TGTGCCACCAGCAGAGCGGCGGACAGTGATCAGCCCCAGCATTTT
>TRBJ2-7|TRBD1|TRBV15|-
CATSRAGDSPYEQYF
TGTGCCACCAGCAGAGCAGGGGACAGCCCCTACGAGCAGTACTTC
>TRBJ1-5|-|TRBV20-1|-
CSASGGVRKPQHF
TGCAGTGCAAGCGGAGGAGTAAGGAAGCCCCAGCATTTT
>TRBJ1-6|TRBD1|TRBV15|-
CATSSYGQGASSPLHF
TGTGCCACCAGCAGTTATGGACAGGGGGCTAGTTCACCCCTCCACTTT
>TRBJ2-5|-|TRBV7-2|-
CASSFFSGETQYF
TGTGCCAGCAGCTTTTTTAGCGGAGAGACCCAGTACTTC
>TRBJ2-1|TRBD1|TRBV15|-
CATSRGQGGNEQFF
TGTGCCACCAGCAGGGGACAGGGGGGCAATGAGCAGTTCTTC
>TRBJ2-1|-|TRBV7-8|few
CASSFVARDEQFF
TGTGCCAGCAGCTTTGTAGCCAGGGATGAGCAGTTCTTC
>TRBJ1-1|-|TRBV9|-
CASSHGRTNTEAFF
TGTGCCAGCAGCCACGGACGTACGAACACTGAAGCTTTCTTT
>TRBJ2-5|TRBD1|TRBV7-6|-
CASSEDRGQWETQYF
TGTGCCAGCAGCGAGGACAGGGGGCAATGGGAGACCCAGTACTTC
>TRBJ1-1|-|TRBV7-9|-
CASSLIPDTEAFF
TGTGCCAGCAGCTTAATTCCAGACACTGAAGCTTTCTTT
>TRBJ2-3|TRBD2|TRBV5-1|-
CASRDGTSGDTQYF
TGCGCCAGCAGAGACGGGACTAGCGGAGATACGCAGTATTTT
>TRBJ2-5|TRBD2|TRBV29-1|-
CSGRRGGPETQYF
TGCAGCGGCCGGCGGGGGGGCCCAGAGACCCAGTACTTC
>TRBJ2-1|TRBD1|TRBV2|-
CASSGQGSYNEQFF
TGTGCCAGCAGTGGACAGGGGTCCTACAATGAGCAGTTCTTC
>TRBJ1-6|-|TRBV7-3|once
CASSPGGTPNSPLHF
TGTGCCAGCAGCCCCGGAGGGACACCTAATTCACCCCTCCACTTT
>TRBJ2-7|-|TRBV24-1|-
CATSGGTSGGTYEQYF
TGTGCCACCAGTGGTGGGACCTCCGGTGGGACCTACGAGCAGTACTTC